This T cell receptor (beta chain) is drawn from a study of cytotoxic CD8 clonotypes in ibrutinib-treated CLL. Across the study: Median treatment time before response sampling was over 9 months, range 6 to 36.

V was shortened by 7 bases and J by 9 bases, with 19 bases between the two germline ends. The CDR3 length is 14 residues. The germline V gene encodes CDR1 MDHEN and CDR2 SYDVKM. Using immunoSEQ multiplex PCR, the repertoire was profiled, and TCRdb retains in-frame clones only, with some absent. This sample carries 200,000 to 250,000 clones, just over 70% of them seen once, and the ten largest clones take approximately 6%. This clone turned up a few times. Sequencing was performed on PBMCs, taken after 12 months of ibrutinib treatment. This sequence was found in a human donor with chronic lymphocytic leukemia. This sequence joins TRBV28 and TRBJ1-3, with D tentatively TRBD1 (5 bases). The CDR3 reads CASIRQRTLGTIYF. The CDR3 nucleotides read TGTGCCAGCATCCGACAGAGGACCTTAGGCACCATATATTTT.